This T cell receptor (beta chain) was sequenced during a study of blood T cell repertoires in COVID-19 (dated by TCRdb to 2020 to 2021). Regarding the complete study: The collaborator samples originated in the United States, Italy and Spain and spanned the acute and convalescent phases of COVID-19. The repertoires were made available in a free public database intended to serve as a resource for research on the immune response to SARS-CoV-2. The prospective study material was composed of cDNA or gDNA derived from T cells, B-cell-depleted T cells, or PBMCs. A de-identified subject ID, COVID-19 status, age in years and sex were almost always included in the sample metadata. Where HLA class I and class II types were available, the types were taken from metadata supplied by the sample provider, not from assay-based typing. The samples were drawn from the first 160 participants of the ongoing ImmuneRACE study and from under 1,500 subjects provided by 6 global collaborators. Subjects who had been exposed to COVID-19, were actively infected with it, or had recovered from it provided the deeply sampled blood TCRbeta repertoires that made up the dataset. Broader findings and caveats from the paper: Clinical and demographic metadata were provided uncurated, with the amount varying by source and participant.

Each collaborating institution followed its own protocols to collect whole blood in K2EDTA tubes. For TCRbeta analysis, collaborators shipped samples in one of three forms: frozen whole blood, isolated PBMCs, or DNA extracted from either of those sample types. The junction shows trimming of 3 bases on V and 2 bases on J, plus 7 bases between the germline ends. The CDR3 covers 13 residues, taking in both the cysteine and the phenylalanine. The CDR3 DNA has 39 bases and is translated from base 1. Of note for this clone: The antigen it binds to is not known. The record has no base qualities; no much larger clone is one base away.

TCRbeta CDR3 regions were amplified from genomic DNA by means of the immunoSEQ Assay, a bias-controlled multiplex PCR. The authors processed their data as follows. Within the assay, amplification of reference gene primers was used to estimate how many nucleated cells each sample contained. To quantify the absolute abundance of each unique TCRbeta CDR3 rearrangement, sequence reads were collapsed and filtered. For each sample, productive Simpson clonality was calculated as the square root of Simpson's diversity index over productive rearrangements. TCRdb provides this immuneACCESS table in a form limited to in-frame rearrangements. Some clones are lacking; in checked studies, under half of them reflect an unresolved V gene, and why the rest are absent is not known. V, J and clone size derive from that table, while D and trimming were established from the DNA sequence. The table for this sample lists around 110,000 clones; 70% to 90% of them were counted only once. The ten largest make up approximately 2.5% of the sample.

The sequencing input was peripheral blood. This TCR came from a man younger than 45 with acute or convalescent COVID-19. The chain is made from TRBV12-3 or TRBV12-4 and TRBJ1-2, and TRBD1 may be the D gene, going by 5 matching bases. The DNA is TGTGCCAGCAGTTTTCGGGGGAACTATGGCTACACCTTC. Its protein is CASSFRGNYGYTF.